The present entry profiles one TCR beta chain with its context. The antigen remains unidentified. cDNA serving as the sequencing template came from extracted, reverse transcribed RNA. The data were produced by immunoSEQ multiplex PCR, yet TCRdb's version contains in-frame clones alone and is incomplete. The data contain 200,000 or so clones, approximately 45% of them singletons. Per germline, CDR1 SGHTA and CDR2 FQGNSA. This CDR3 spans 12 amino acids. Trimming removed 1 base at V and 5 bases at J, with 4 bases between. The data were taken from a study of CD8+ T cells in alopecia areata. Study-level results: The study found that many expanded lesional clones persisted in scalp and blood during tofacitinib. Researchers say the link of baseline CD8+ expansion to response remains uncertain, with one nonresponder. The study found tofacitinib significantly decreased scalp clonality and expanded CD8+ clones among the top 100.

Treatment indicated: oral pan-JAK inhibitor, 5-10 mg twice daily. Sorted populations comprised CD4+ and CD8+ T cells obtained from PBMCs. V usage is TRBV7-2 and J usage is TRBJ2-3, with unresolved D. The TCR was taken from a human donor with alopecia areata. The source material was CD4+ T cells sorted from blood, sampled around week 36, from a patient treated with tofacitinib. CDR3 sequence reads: CASSLEGDTQYF. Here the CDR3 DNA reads TGTGCCAGCAGCTTAGAAGGAGATACGCAGTATTTT.